Each of the 30 T cell receptor beta chains below was sequenced from the same sample in a study of metastatic and nonmetastatic thyroid tumors. Nobody among the patients had been given any treatment before thyroid surgery. TCRdb reprocessed the PCR reads using MiXCR. Found here are about 7,200 clones, under 45% of them singletons; the top ten hold over 10%. Sequencing was performed on adjacent normal tissue. All receptors come from a female donor with papillary thyroid cancer or a benign thyroid nodule (not recorded which). Some clones in this sample may be carry-over from other donors' samples.

CDR3 nucleotide sequence: TGTGCCAGCAGCTTAGAGGCAAGCCTCTCCTACAATGAGCAGTTCTTC. Translated, it gives CASSLEASLSYNEQFF. The V and J genes are TRBV11-2 and TRBJ2-1; D gene uncertain. The CDR3 loop spans 16 amino acids. CDR1 and CDR2 from the germline V gene are SGHAT and FQNNGV. V gave up 0 bases and J gave up 0 bases, with 9 bases separating them.

The CDR3 nucleotides are TGTGCCAGCTCTCGGCGGGGGACCGGGGCCAACGTCCTGACTTTC. It is translated as CASSRRGTGANVLTF. The rearrangement links TRBV18 to TRBJ2-6, with 7 bases that match TRBD2. Unmatched junction bases numbered 6, after V lost 6 bases and J lost 4 bases. CDR3 length equals 15 residues. Germline V lookup: CDR1 KGHSH, CDR2 LQKENI.

The chain employs TRBV7-2 and TRBJ2-7; 9 bases fit TRBD2. The CDR3 is made up of 15 amino acids. Germline CDR1 reads SGHTA; CDR2 reads FQGNSA. V lost 1 base to trimming and J lost 4 bases; unmatched junction nucleotides: 5. The chain's CDR3 is CASSLETSGRYEQYF. CDR3 DNA sequence: TGTGCCAGCAGCTTAGAGACTAGCGGTCGATACGAGCAGTACTTC.

This clone was observed a handful of times. CDR3 residues: CASSPPRTGNTGELFF. As DNA, the CDR3 is TGTGCCAGCAGTCCGCCCCGGACAGGGAACACCGGGGAGCTGTTTTTT. The chain uses TRBV6-2 or TRBV6-3 and TRBJ2-2; TRBD1 matches at 7 bases. Trimming at V came to 5 bases and at J to 1 base, leaving 7 bases not matched to a gene. The V gene's germline CDR1 is MNHEY and CDR2 SVGEGT. This CDR3 region has 16 residues.

J is TRBJ1-3 and V is TRBV20-1; D remains ambiguous. Trimming removed 1 base from V and 4 bases from J, with 11 bases in between. The CDR3 is 14 residues long. The germline V gene has CDR1 DFQATT and CDR2 SNEGSKA (reference sequence). DNA of the CDR3: TGCAGTGCTAGAGGACTCGGGGTCGGAAACACCATATATTTT. Residues: CSARGLGVGNTIYF.

V and J are TRBV5-6 and TRBJ2-7; 14 bases are a match to TRBD2. The J segment lost 6 bases and the V segment lost 4 bases, leaving 9 bases of the junction unmatched. Germline values: CDR1 SGHDT, CDR2 YYEEEE. This CDR3 comprises 16 residues. The chain's CDR3 is CASSGEPGLAGAEQYF. CDR3 in DNA: TGTGCCAGCAGCGGCGAACCGGGACTAGCGGGGGCCGAGCAGTACTTC. Full variable domain (outside the CDR3, taken from reference TRBV5-6 and TRBJ2-7): DAGVTQSPTHLIKTRGQQVTLRCSPKSGHDTVSWYQQALGQGPQFIFQYYEEEERQRGNFPDRFSGHQFPNYSSELNVNALLLGDSALYLCASSGEPGLAGAEQYFGPGTRLTVT.

As for this clone: Mismatch with germline at one junction end may stem from a read error. The genes are TRBV2 and TRBJ2-7; no clear D gene. Germline lookup yields CDR1 SNHLY and CDR2 FYNNEI. The CDR3 totals 14 residues. The CDR3: CASIERGTGDEQYF. Written as DNA, the CDR3 is TGTGCCAGCATTGAACGTGGAACCGGCGACGAGCAGTACTTC.

The chain recombines TRBV5-1 with TRBJ1-5; perhaps TRBD1 as D (6 bases). Between the trimmed V and J ends, which lost 6 bases and 10 bases, there was a span of 23 bases. The CDR3 is 15 residues long. CDR1 and CDR2 (germline): SGHRS, YFSETQ. The CDR3: CASIFGVQGVEPQHF. As DNA, the CDR3 is TGCGCCAGCATCTTTGGCGTACAGGGTGTAGAACCCCAGCATTTT. The variable domain in full, with the rest retrieved from reference TRBV5-1 and TRBJ1-5, is KAGVTQTPRYLIKTRGQQVTLSCSPISGHRSVSWYQQTPGQGLQFLFEYFSETQRNKGNFPGRFSGRQFSNSRSEMNVSTLELGDSALYLCASIFGVQGVEPQHFGDGTRLSIL.

The table lists this clone with many counts. This sequence joins TRBV19 and TRBJ2-1; D is unresolved. Trimming stripped 3 bases from V and 6 bases from J, with 3 bases between. The V gene's germline CDR1 is LNHDA and CDR2 SQIVND (reference sequence). CDR3 length: 11 amino acids. The chain's CDR3 is CASSMSNEQFF. The DNA of the CDR3 is TGTGCCAGTAGTATGAGCAATGAGCAGTTCTTC. The full variable domain, its missing parts supplied by reference TRBV19 and TRBJ2-1, is DGGITQSPKYLFRKEGQNVTLSCEQNLNHDAMYWYRQDPGQGLRLIYYSQIVNDFQKGDIAEGYSVSREKKESFPLTVTSAQKNPTAFYLCASSMSNEQFFGPGTRLTVL.

The chain links TRBV7-3 to TRBJ1-3; tentative D call: TRBD1 (5 bases). Per the germline V gene, CDR1 is SGHTA and CDR2 is FQGTGA. V was shortened by 1 base and J by 4 bases, with 11 bases between the two germline ends. This CDR3 is 15 amino acids long. In nucleotides, the CDR3 is TGTGCCAGCAGCTTAAACGGGGGGTACGGAAACACCATATATTTT. Amino acids: CASSLNGGYGNTIYF.

On this clone itself: Different DNA sequences within this sample yield the same CDR3. This chain uses TRBV6-1 with TRBJ1-2; perhaps TRBD1 as D (6 bases). Between the trimmed V and J ends, which lost 6 bases and 1 base, there was a span of 9 bases. Looked up from germline, CDR1 is MNHNS and CDR2 is SASEGT. The CDR3 contains 13 residues. The CDR3 DNA reads TGTGCCAGCAGACAGGGTTTTAACTATGGCTACACCTTC. Translating it yields CASRQGFNYGYTF.

This clone was detected many times. The chain couples TRBV27 to TRBJ2-7, with 11 bases fitting TRBD2. Germline CDR1 MNHEY, CDR2 SMNVEV (reference sequence). The trim removed 5 bases at V and 4 bases at J, leaving 16 bases unmatched. CDR3 size: 18 residues. In DNA, the CDR3 is TGTGCCAGCAGTCAGGCCGAGGGGACTAGCGGAGCCCCTTACGAGCAGTACTTC. This encodes CASSQAEGTSGAPYEQYF.

This chain connects TRBV6-1 to TRBJ1-2, with D maybe TRBD1 (6 bases). The CDR3 runs to 14 residues. Trimming cost V 5 bases and J 3 bases, with 13 bases left between them. Germline-derived CDR1 and CDR2 are MNHNS and SASEGT. The CDR3 DNA is TGTGCCAGCAGTCAGGAGGGGGGTCACTATGGCTACACCTTC. It codes for CASSQEGGHYGYTF.

The chain carries TRBV7-9 and TRBJ2-1; maybe TRBD1 (5 bases). The CDR3 is 14 amino acids. Germline V gives CDR1 SEHNR, CDR2 FQNEAQ (reference sequence). The ends were cut back, 5 bases at V and 1 base at J, with 9 bases in the middle. The CDR3 DNA reads TGTGCCAGCAGCCCACAGGATTCCTACAATGAGCAGTTCTTC. Protein: CASSPQDSYNEQFF.

The V call is TRBV6-2 or TRBV6-3, the J call TRBJ2-1; D possibly corresponds to TRBD2 (5 bases). CDR1 and CDR2 (germline): MNHEY, SVGEGT. This CDR3 has 16 residues. V shed 7 bases and J shed 0 bases, with 16 bases lying between them. The CDR3 bases are TGTGCCAGCAAGGAGGCCGGGCTCGACTCCTACAATGAGCAGTTCTTC. As protein: CASKEAGLDSYNEQFF.

This clone was detected a few times. The chain employs TRBV6-1 and TRBJ2-2; maybe TRBD1 (5 bases). The CDR3 sequence is 13 residues long. CDR1 is MNHNS and CDR2 is SASEGT in the germline V gene. V was cut by 5 bases and J by 5 bases, with 9 bases left in between. DNA of the CDR3: TGTGCCAGCAGTCCTCAGGGTACCGGGGAGCTGTTTTTT. This sequence encodes CASSPQGTGELFF.

V gene TRBV6-2 or TRBV6-3 combines with J gene TRBJ2-7; 13 nucleotides match TRBD2. The trim removed 3 bases at V and 5 bases at J, leaving 7 bases unmatched. Germline V CDR1 and CDR2: MNHEY, SVGEGT. The CDR3 consists of 16 residues. CDR3 sequence (DNA): TGTGCCAGCAGTTATAACCGCGGACTAGCGGGAGACGAGCAGTACTTC. Translating gives CASSYNRGLAGDEQYF.

This clone has a handful of counts. The genes are TRBV27 and TRBJ2-7; D unclear. The germline gives CDR1 MNHEY, CDR2 SMNVEV (reference sequence). V was trimmed by 3 bases and J by 5 bases, leaving 14 bases between them. The CDR3 is 14 amino acids. The CDR3 protein is CASSLRRAVDEQYF. The CDR3 nucleotides are TGTGCCAGCAGTTTGCGAAGGGCTGTCGACGAGCAGTACTTC.

By share of the sample, this clone is large. The chain couples TRBV5-1 to TRBJ1-2; a possible D gene is TRBD1 (5 bases). This CDR3 contains 16 residues. In germline, CDR1 is SGHRS, CDR2 YFSETQ. V lost 0 bases and J 5 bases, leaving 17 bases between the germline ends. CDR3 coding DNA: TGCGCCAGCAGCTTGGAGGGGCAGAGAGGTGGTTATGGCTACACCTTC. It specifies CASSLEGQRGGYGYTF.

This clone was recorded a few times. This chain links TRBV6-1 with TRBJ2-2; 7 nucleotides match TRBD2. V was pared by 6 bases and J by 0 bases, with 10 bases of the junction left unmatched. CDR1 and CDR2 from the germline V gene are MNHNS and SASEGT. The CDR3 is 17 residues long. The CDR3 loop is CASSRPGEGTNTGELFF. The CDR3 bases are TGTGCCAGCAGCAGGCCTGGGGAGGGGACGAACACCGGGGAGCTGTTTTTT.

This chain uses TRBV2 with TRBJ1-1; 9 bases agree with TRBD1. Germline CDR1 is SNHLY and CDR2 is FYNNEI. This CDR3 is built from 16 residues. The V and J ends lost 6 bases and 1 base, in that order; junction bases with no gene match: 9. The chain's CDR3 is CASRSRDRAKNTEAFF. As DNA, the CDR3 is TGTGCCAGCAGAAGCCGGGACAGGGCGAAGAACACTGAAGCTTTCTTT.

This clone has only a few counts. The rearrangement links TRBV12-3 or TRBV12-4 to TRBJ2-7; the D is unclear. Trimming removed 3 bases from V and 5 bases from J, with 8 bases in between. The CDR3 runs to 12 residues. The chain's CDR3 is CASSFGGHEQYF. DNA of the CDR3: TGTGCCAGCAGTTTCGGTGGCCACGAGCAGTACTTC.

In regard to this clone: A read error may account for a junction end that differs from germline. This chain uses TRBV19 with TRBJ2-7, with a weak D call TRBD2 (6 bases). CDR3 length equals 13 residues. The V gene's germline CDR1 is LNHDA and CDR2 SQIVND (reference sequence). The CDR3 nucleotides are TGTGCCACCAGGAGGGCCGGGACCTACGAGCAGTACTTT. This translates into CATRRAGTYEQYF.

The rearrangement uses TRBV30 and TRBJ2-5; TRBD2 agrees at 7 bases. J lost 5 bases, V lost 3 bases, and 15 bases had no gene match. Germline CDR1 GTSNPN, CDR2 SVGIG (reference sequence). The CDR3 runs to 16 residues. The CDR3 is CAWSGAGPVGRETQYF. The CDR3 DNA sequence: TGTGCCTGGAGCGGAGCGGGACCCGTAGGCAGGGAGACCCAGTACTTC.

V and J are TRBV12-3 or TRBV12-4 and TRBJ1-1; no firm D call. There are 11 residues in the CDR3. V was clipped by 4 bases and J by 9 bases, with 9 bases between them. In DNA, the CDR3 is TGTGCCAGCAGTTCACAGAGAAAAGCTTTCTTT. It specifies CASSSQRKAFF.

Remarks on this clone: A read error may account for a junction end that differs from germline. The chain couples TRBV11-1 to TRBJ2-7; the match to TRBD1 covers 8 bases. The germline V gene has CDR1 SGHAT and CDR2 FQDESV (reference sequence). This CDR3 is 18 amino acids long. CDR3 coding DNA: TGTGCCAGCAGCTTAGTGGTTCGTAGGGCACAGGGGGACTTCGAGCATTACTTC. Translating it yields CASSLVVRRAQGDFEHYF.

In its sample, this clone was seen a few times. This chain connects TRBV24-1 to TRBJ2-1, with a weak D call TRBD2 (6 bases). V was cut by 1 base and J by 4 bases, with 13 bases left in between. CDR1 KGHDR and CDR2 SFDVKD come from the germline V gene. The CDR3 sequence is 16 residues long. The CDR3 bases are TGTGCCACCAGTGATTTAGGCGGGATGGGGTACAATGAGCAGTTCTTC. It is translated as CATSDLGGMGYNEQFF.

This chain joins TRBV5-1 and TRBJ2-1; D possibly uses TRBD1 or TRBD2 (5 bases each). Germline loops: CDR1 SGHRS, CDR2 YFSETQ. Trimming took 0 bases from V and 10 from J, leaving 14 bases between them. This CDR3 comprises 14 residues. CDR3 sequence: CASSLDWGSNEQFF. The CDR3 nucleotides are TGCGCCAGCAGCTTGGACTGGGGGTCCAACGAGCAGTTCTTC.

In its sample, this clone was seen a few times. This sequence joins TRBV10-1 and TRBJ2-2; D call uncertain. This CDR3 spans 15 amino acids. Trimming pared 3 bases from V and 4 bases from J, leaving 12 bases between. Per the germline V gene, CDR1 is WNHNN and CDR2 is SYGVQD (reference sequence). CDR3 protein: CASSDARIPTGELFF. The CDR3 region has the DNA TGCGCCAGCAGTGATGCCAGGATCCCCACCGGGGAGCTGTTTTTT.

This clone was counted a single time. The chain links TRBV4-1 to TRBJ1-1; D is undetermined. This CDR3 has 14 residues. CDR1 is MGHRA, CDR2 YSYEKL, per germline. V lost 2 bases and J 10 bases, leaving 17 bases between the germline ends. In DNA form, the CDR3 reads TGCGCCAGCAGCCAATCAGCAGAACCACTGAGAGCTTTCTTT. Translation gives CASSQSAEPLRAFF.